Following are 18 T cell receptor beta chains from one sample sequenced in a study of cytomegalovirus exposure and HLA in healthy donors. TCRdb's table, derived via immunoSEQ multiplex PCR, lists solely in-frame clones and lacks some. Of about 260,000 clones in the sample, less than 95% were seen once. Specimen: PBMCs. The source is a woman aged 25 to 39 in good health and CMV-seronegative.

V gene TRBV7-6 combines with J gene TRBJ2-7, with 7 bases matching TRBD2. There are 15 residues in the CDR3. Germline lookup yields CDR1 SGHVS and CDR2 FNYEAQ. V was pared by 4 bases and J by 2 bases, with 8 bases of the junction left unmatched. CDR3 sequence: CASSSLEGGPYEQYF. The CDR3 DNA reads TGTGCCAGCAGCTCCTTGGAGGGAGGGCCCTACGAGCAGTACTTC.

This chain uses TRBV6-6 with TRBJ2-7, with D possibly being TRBD2 (5 bases). The CDR3 extends over 13 amino acids. V was pared by 9 bases and J by 5 bases, with 17 bases between. Germline CDR1 is MNHNY and CDR2 is SVGAGI (reference sequence). In DNA, the CDR3 is TGTGCCAGTTACACGGGGTTCGAGGACGAGCAGTACTTC. It yields the protein CASYTGFEDEQYF.

The J gene is TRBJ2-3, the V gene TRBV27, with D maybe TRBD2 (5 bases). V was clipped by 3 bases and J by 8 bases, with 15 bases between them. CDR3 length: 14 amino acids. Per the germline V gene, CDR1 is MNHEY and CDR2 is SMNVEV (reference sequence). The CDR3 coding sequence is TGTGCCAGCAGTTTTCTAACCATGGCGGGTACGCAGTATTTT. This translates into CASSFLTMAGTQYF.

This rearrangement joins TRBV2 to TRBJ2-3; a possible D gene is TRBD2 (7 bases). Trimming stripped 3 bases from V and 4 bases from J, with 14 bases between. The CDR3 is 15 amino acids. CDR1 and CDR2 (germline): SNHLY, FYNNEI. CDR3 amino acids: CASSDGGGWADTQYF. CDR3 DNA: TGTGCCAGCAGTGATGGGGGGGGCTGGGCAGATACGCAGTATTTT.

V is TRBV4-3 and J is TRBJ2-7, with 10 bases that match TRBD2. With 0 bases clipped from V and 4 bases from J, the junction kept 6 bases outside the gene matches. Per germline, CDR1 LGHNA and CDR2 YSLEER. CDR3 length equals 16 residues. DNA of the CDR3: TGCGCCAGCAGCCAAGATTTCTTAGCGGGAGGTTACGAGCAGTACTTC. It translates to CASSQDFLAGGYEQYF.

The chain joins TRBV9 to TRBJ2-7; 10 bases align to TRBD2. V shed 2 bases, J shed 0 bases, and the junction held 2 bases outside the gene matches. Germline V gene sequence: CDR1 SGDLS, CDR2 YYNGEE. The CDR3 consists of 15 residues. The CDR3 DNA sequence: TGTGCCAGCAGCGTCGGACTAGCGGACTCCTACGAGCAGTACTTC. This codes for CASSVGLADSYEQYF.

This chain links TRBV11-1 with TRBJ2-2; D possibly uses TRBD1 or TRBD2 (5 bases each). Looked up from germline, CDR1 is SGHAT and CDR2 is FQDESV (reference sequence). V was clipped by 4 bases and J by 3 bases, with 9 bases between them. The CDR3 consists of 14 residues. The CDR3 loop reads CASSSGQHTGELFF. CDR3 coding DNA: TGTGCCAGCAGCTCGGGGCAGCACACCGGGGAGCTGTTTTTT. The full variable domain, with the rest looked up from reference TRBV11-1 and TRBJ2-2, is EAEVAQSPRYKITEKSQAVAFWCDPISGHATLYWYRQILGQGPELLVQFQDESVVDDSQLPKDRFSAERLKGVDSTLKIQPAELGDSAMYLCASSSGQHTGELFFGEGSRLTVL.

The chain joins TRBV19 to TRBJ2-7, with D tentatively TRBD1 (6 bases). Trimming shortened V by 5 bases and J by 6 bases, and 11 bases separated the two germline ends. The CDR3 runs to 12 residues. Germline V gene data show CDR1 as LNHDA and CDR2 as SQIVND (reference sequence). This CDR3 reads CASSPQGFEQYF. The CDR3 DNA sequence: TGTGCCAGTAGTCCACAGGGCTTCGAGCAGTACTTC.

The chain uses TRBV27 and TRBJ2-2; no clear D gene. The CDR3 loop spans 16 amino acids. The germline gives CDR1 MNHEY, CDR2 SMNVEV (reference sequence). V lost 5 bases, J lost 0 bases, and 13 bases lay in between. The CDR3 nucleotides read TGTGCCAGCAGTCCATATCTGGGAACGAACACCGGGGAGCTGTTTTTT. Translated, it gives CASSPYLGTNTGELFF.

There are a few counts of this clone. This chain links TRBV21-1 with TRBJ2-7; the tabulated D call, TRBD2, remains unverified against the DNA. TRBV21-1 is tagged as a pseudogene. This CDR3 region has 15 residues. CDR3 in DNA: TGTGCCAGCAGCAAAGGGCCTAGCGGGAACTACGAGCAGTACTTC. Protein product: CASSKGPSGNYEQYF.

This clone was detected once. V gene TRBV7-2 combines with J gene TRBJ2-5; D remains unclear. The CDR3 extends over 14 amino acids. Trimming removed 1 base at V and 2 bases at J, with 8 bases between. Per the germline V gene, CDR1 is SGHTA and CDR2 is FQGNSA. CDR3 residues: CASSLEHGQETQYF. As DNA, the CDR3 is TGTGCCAGCAGCTTAGAACATGGGCAAGAGACCCAGTACTTC.

V is TRBV10-3 and J is TRBJ2-7; D is possibly TRBD2 (5 bases). Trimming removed 6 bases from V and 3 bases from J, with 12 bases in between. The CDR3 covers 13 residues. Germline assignment: CDR1 ENHRY and CDR2 SYGVKD. The CDR3 protein is CAISGVNGYEQYF. CDR3 nucleotides: TGTGCCATCAGCGGGGTTAACGGCTACGAGCAGTACTTC.

This rearrangement joins TRBV1 to TRBJ1-1; TRBD1 reflects the table's D call only, with no check against the DNA. TRBV1 is designated a pseudogene. This CDR3 spans 16 amino acids. CDR3 sequence reads: CTSSQVRGQKNTEAFF. CDR3 DNA: TGCACCAGCAGCCAAGTTAGGGGACAGAAAAACACTGAAGCTTTCTTT.

The chain is built from TRBV9 and TRBJ2-3, with TRBD1 as a possible D gene (5 bases). CDR3 length: 15 amino acids. Germline CDR1 SGDLS, CDR2 YYNGEE. V was trimmed by 0 bases and J by 4 bases, leaving 12 bases between them. In DNA form, the CDR3 reads TGTGCCAGCAGCGTAGGGTGGGGCAGATCAGATACGCAGTATTTT. Amino acids: CASSVGWGRSDTQYF.

V and J are TRBV18 and TRBJ1-2, with D possibly being TRBD1 (6 bases). From germline, CDR1 is KGHSH and CDR2 LQKENI. V was pared by 1 base and J by 4 bases, with 10 bases between. The CDR3 is made up of 14 amino acids. CDR3 sequence: CASSPQTGPYGYTF. CDR3 bases: TGTGCCAGCTCACCACAGACAGGCCCCTATGGCTACACCTTC.

This chain links TRBV29-1 with TRBJ2-1, with 8 nucleotides matching TRBD1. The length of the CDR3 is 12 residues. From germline, CDR1 is SQVTM and CDR2 ANQGSEA. V lost 4 bases, J lost 6 bases, and 2 bases stayed unmatched. CDR3 bases: TGCAGCGTTGTGCAGGGGGCCAATGAGCAGTTCTTC. Residues: CSVVQGANEQFF.

The chain couples TRBV11-3 to TRBJ2-1; no reliable D call. Looked up from germline, CDR1 is SGHNT and CDR2 is YENEEA. The CDR3 has 12 residues. V was trimmed by 1 base and J by 9 bases, leaving 7 bases between them. This chain's CDR3 is CASSLGFGEQFF. The CDR3 DNA follows: TGTGCCAGCAGCTTAGGGTTCGGTGAGCAGTTCTTC.

This rearrangement joins TRBV6-6 to TRBJ2-7; TRBD2 agrees at 10 bases. CDR1 MNHNY and CDR2 SVGAGI come from the germline V gene (reference sequence). V shed 8 bases, J shed 5 bases, and the junction held 12 bases outside the gene matches. The CDR3 totals 15 residues. The CDR3 reads CASSNRASGSHEQYF. For the CDR3, the DNA is TGTGCCAGCTCAAACCGGGCTAGCGGGAGCCACGAGCAGTACTTC.